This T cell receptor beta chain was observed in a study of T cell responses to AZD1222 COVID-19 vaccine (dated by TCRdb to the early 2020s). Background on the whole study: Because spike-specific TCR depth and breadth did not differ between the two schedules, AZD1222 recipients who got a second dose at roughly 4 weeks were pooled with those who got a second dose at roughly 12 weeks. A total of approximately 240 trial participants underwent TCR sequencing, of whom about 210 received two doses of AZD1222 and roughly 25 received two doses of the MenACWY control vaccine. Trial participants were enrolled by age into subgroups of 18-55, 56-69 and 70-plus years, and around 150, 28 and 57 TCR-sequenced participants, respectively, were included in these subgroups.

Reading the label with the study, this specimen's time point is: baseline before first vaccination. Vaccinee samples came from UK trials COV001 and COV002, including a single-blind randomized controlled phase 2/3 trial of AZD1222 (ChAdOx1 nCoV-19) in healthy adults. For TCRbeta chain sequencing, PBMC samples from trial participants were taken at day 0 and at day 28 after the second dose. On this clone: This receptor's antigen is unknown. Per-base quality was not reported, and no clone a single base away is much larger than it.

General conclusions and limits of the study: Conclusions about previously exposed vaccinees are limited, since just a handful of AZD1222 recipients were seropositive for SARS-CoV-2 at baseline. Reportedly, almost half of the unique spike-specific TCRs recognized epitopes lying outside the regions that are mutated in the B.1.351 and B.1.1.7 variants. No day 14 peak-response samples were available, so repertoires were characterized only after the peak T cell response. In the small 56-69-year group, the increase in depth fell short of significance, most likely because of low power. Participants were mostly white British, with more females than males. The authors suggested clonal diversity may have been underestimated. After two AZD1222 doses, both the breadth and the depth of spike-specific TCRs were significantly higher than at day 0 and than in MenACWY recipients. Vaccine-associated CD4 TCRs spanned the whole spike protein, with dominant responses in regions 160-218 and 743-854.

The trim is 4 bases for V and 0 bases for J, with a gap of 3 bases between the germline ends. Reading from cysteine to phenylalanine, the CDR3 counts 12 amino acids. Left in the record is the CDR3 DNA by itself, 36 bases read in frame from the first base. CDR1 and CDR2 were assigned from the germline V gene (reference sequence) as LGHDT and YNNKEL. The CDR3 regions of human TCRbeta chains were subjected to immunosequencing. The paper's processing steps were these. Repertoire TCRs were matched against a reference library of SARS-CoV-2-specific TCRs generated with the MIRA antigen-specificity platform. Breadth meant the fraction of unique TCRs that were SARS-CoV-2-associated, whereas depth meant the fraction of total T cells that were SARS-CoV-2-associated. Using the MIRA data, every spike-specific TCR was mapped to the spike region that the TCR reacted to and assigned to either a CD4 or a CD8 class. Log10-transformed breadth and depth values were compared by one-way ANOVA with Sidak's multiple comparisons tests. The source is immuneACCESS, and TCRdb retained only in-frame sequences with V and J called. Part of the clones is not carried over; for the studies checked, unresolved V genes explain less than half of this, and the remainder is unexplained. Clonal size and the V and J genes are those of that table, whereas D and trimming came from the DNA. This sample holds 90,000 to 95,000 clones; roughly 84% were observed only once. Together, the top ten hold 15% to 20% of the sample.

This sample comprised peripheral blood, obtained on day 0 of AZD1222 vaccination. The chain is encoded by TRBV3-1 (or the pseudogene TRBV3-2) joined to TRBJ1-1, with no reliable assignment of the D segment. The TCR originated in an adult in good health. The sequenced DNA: TGTGCCAGCAGCCCCCTGAACACTGAAGCTTTCTTT. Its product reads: CASSPLNTEAFF.